This TCR beta chain comes out of a study of neurological immune-mediated disorders. TCRdb analysed the 5' RACE reads with MiXCR anew, one entry per CDR3 protein. The sample has tens of thousands of distinct CDR3 sequences; approximately 3% are singletons. Study observations and caveats: Private repertoires in all groups were suggested, as expanded clones shared no CDR3 amino acid sequences across subjects.

The CDR3 is made up of 13 amino acids. The germline CDR1 and CDR2 sequences are SGHTA and FQGNSA. V was cut by 0 bases and J by 6 bases, with 9 bases left in between. This clonotype was picked up many times. No antigen is known for it. This sample's time point: longitudinal time-point 1 (baseline). The chain recombines TRBV7-2 with TRBJ2-7; D ambiguous. The receptor was derived from a woman aged 60 to 75 with multiple sclerosis. The sequenced material came from PBMCs. The CDR3 loop is CASSLAQGFEQYF. The CDR3 nucleotides are TGTGCCAGCAGCTTAGCGCAAGGGTTCGAGCAGTACTTC.